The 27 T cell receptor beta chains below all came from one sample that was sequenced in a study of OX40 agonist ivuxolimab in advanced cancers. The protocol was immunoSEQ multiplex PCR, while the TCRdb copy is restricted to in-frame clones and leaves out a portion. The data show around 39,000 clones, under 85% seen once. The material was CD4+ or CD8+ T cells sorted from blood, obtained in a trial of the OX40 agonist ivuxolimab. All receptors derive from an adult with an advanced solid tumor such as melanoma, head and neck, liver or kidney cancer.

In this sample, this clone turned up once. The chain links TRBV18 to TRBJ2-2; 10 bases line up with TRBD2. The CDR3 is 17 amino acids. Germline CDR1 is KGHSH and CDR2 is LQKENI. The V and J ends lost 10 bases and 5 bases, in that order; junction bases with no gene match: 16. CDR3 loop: CATPAGLAGVETGELFF. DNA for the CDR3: TGTGCCACCCCGGCTGGGCTAGCGGGAGTTGAGACCGGGGAGCTGTTTTTT.

CDR3 coding DNA: TGTGCCAGCAGACCCCCCGGGACTAGCGGGAGAAATGAGCAGTTCTTC. It yields the protein CASRPPGTSGRNEQFF. V usage is TRBV27 and J usage is TRBJ2-1; 14 nucleotides match TRBD2. CDR3 length: 16 amino acids. Germline V gene sequence: CDR1 MNHEY, CDR2 SMNVEV (reference sequence). J was trimmed by 7 bases and V by 6 bases; bases with no gene match: 8.

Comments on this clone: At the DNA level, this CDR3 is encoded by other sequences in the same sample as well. CDR3 in amino acids: CASSPGGSTDTQYF. The CDR3 DNA reads as TGTGCCAGCTCACCGGGCGGGAGCACAGATACGCAGTATTTT. V usage is TRBV18 and J usage is TRBJ2-3, with D possibly being TRBD2 (5 bases). The CDR3 runs to 14 residues. CDR1 and CDR2 from the germline V gene are KGHSH and LQKENI. Trimming left V 3 bases short and J 0 bases short, with 7 bases between.

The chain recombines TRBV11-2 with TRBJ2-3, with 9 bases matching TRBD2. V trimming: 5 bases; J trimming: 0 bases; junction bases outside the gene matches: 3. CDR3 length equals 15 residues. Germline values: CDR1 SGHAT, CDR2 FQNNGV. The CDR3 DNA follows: TGTGCCAGCAGCCCGCGGGGGGGTAGCACAGATACGCAGTATTTT. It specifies CASSPRGGSTDTQYF.

The CDR3 DNA sequence: TGTGCCAGTAAGGAACAGGGCTCCTACAATGAGCAGTTCTTC. Translation: CASKEQGSYNEQFF. The chain carries TRBV19 and TRBJ2-1, with TRBD1 as a possible D gene (6 bases). Trimming pared 7 bases from V and 0 bases from J, leaving 10 bases between. The CDR3 extends over 14 amino acids. The germline V gene has CDR1 LNHDA and CDR2 SQIVND (reference sequence). The full variable domain, its missing parts supplied by reference TRBV19 and TRBJ2-1, is DGGITQSPKYLFRKEGQNVTLSCEQNLNHDAMYWYRQDPGQGLRLIYYSQIVNDFQKGDIAEGYSVSREKKESFPLTVTSAQKNPTAFYLCASKEQGSYNEQFFGPGTRLTVL.

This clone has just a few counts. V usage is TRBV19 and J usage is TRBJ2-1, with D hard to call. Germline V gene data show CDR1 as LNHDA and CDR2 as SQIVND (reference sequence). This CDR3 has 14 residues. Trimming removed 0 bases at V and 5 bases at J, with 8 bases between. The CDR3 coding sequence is TGTGCCAGTAGTATAGAATGGCAGAACAATGAGCAGTTCTTC. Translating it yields CASSIEWQNNEQFF.

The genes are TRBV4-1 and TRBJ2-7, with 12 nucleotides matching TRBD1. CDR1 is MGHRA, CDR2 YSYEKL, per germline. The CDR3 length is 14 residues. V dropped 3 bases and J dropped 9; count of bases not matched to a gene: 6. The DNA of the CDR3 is TGCGCCAGCAGCCAGGGGACAGGGGGCGCCGGGCAGTACTTC. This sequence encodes CASSQGTGGAGQYF.

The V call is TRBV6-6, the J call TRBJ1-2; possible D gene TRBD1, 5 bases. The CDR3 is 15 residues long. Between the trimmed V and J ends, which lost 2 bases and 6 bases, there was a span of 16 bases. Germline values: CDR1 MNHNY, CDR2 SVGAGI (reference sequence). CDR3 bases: TGTGCCAGCAGTTACATGGGTAAAGGAGGGGATGGCTACACCTTC. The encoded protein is CASSYMGKGGDGYTF.

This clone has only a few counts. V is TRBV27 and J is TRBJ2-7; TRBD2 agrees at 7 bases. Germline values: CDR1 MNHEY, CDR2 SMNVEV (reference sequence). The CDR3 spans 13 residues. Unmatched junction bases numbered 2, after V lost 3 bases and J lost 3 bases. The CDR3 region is CASSLGRGYEQYF. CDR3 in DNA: TGTGCCAGCAGTTTGGGGAGGGGCTACGAGCAGTACTTC.

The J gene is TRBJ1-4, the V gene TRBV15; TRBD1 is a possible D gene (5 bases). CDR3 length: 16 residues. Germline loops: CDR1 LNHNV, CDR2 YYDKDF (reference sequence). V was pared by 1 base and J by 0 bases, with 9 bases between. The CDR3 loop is CATSRVRGPTNEKLFF. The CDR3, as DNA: TGTGCCACCAGCAGAGTTAGGGGCCCAACTAATGAAAAACTGTTTTTT.

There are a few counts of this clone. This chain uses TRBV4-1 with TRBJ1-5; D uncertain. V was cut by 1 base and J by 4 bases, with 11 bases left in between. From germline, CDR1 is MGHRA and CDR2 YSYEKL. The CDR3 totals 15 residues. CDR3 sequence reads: CASSQGWGLNQPQHF. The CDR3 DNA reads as TGCGCCAGCAGCCAAGGTTGGGGTCTGAATCAGCCCCAGCATTTT.

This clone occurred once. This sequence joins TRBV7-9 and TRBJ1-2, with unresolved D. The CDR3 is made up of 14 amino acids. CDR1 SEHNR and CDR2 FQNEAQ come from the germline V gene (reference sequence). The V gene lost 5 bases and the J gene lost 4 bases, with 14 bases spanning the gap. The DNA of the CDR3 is TGTGCCAGCAGCAACCTTCAAGGTCTCTATGGCTACACCTTC. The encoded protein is CASSNLQGLYGYTF.

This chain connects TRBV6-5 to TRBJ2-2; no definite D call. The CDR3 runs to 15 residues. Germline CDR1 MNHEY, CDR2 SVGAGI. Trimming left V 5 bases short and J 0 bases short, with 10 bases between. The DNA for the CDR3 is TGTGCCAGCAGTCCCCGGGCGGCGAACACCGGGGAGCTGTTTTTT. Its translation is CASSPRAANTGELFF.

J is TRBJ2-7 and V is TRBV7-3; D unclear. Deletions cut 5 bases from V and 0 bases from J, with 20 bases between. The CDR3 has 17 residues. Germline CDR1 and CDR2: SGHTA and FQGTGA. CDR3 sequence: CASSQEDVRVSSYEQYF. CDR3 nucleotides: TGTGCCAGCAGCCAAGAAGACGTAAGGGTGAGCTCCTACGAGCAGTACTTC. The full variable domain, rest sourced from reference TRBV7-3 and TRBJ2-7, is GAGVSQTPSNKVTEKGKYVELRCDPISGHTALYWYRQSLGQGPEFLIYFQGTGAADDSGLPNDRFFAVRPEGSVSTLKIQRTERGDSAVYLCASSQEDVRVSSYEQYFGPGTRLTVT.

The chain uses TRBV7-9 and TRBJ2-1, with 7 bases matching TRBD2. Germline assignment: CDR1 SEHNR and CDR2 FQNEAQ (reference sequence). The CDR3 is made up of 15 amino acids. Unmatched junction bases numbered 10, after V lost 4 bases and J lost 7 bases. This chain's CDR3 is CASSSRDYRRNEQFF. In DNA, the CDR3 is TGTGCCAGCAGCTCGAGGGACTACCGTCGGAATGAGCAGTTCTTC.

In DNA form, the CDR3 reads TGTGCCACCAGCGGCAGTGACAGATTGAACACCGGGGAGCTGTTTTTT. It translates to CATSGSDRLNTGELFF. The chain uses TRBV15 and TRBJ2-2; weak D call: TRBD1 (5 bases). V shed 5 bases and J shed 1 base, with 14 bases lying between them. Germline lookup yields CDR1 LNHNV and CDR2 YYDKDF (reference sequence). The CDR3 runs to 16 residues.

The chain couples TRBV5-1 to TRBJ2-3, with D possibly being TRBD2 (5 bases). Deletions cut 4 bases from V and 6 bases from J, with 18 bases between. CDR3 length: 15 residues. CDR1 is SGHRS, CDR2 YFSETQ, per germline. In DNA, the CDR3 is TGCGCCAGCAGCCGGATGCCACGGGGTACCGATACGCAGTATTTT. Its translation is CASSRMPRGTDTQYF.

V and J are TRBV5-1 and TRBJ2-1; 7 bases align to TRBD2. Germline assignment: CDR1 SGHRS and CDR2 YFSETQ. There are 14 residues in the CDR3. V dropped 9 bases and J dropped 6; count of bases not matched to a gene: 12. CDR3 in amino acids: CAKDRRRGTNEQFF. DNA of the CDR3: TGCGCCAAGGACCGTCGGCGGGGGACCAATGAGCAGTTCTTC.

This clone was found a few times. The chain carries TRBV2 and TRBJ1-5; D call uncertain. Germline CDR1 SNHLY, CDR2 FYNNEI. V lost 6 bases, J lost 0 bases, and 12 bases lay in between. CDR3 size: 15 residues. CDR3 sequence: CASRPSRNSNQPQHF. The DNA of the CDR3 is TGTGCCAGCAGACCCAGTAGAAATAGCAATCAGCCCCAGCATTTT.

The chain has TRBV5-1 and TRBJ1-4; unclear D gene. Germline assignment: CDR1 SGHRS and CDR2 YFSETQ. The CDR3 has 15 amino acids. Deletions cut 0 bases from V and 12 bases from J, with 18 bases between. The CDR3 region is CASSLEATLPRELFF. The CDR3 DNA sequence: TGCGCCAGCAGCTTGGAGGCCACACTCCCTAGGGAACTGTTTTTT.

The CDR3 protein is CASSVQGTDTQYF. Written as DNA, the CDR3 is TGTGCCAGCAGCGTACAGGGGACAGATACGCAGTATTTT. The chain employs TRBV9 and TRBJ2-3, with a possible D match to TRBD1 (6 bases). The CDR3 is 13 residues long. Trimming removed 1 base at V and 3 bases at J, with 6 bases between. CDR1 SGDLS and CDR2 YYNGEE come from the germline V gene. Full variable domain (outside the CDR3, taken from reference TRBV9 and TRBJ2-3): DSGVTQTPKHLITATGQRVTLRCSPRSGDLSVYWYQQSLDQGLQFLIQYYNGEERAKGNILERFSAQQFPDLHSELNLSSLELGDSALYFCASSVQGTDTQYFGPGTRLTVL.

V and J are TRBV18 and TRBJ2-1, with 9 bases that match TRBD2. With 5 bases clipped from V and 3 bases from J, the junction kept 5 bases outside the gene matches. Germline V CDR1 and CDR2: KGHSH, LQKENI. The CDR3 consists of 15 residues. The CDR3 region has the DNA TGTGCCAGCTCAACCCGGACTAGCGACTACAATGAGCAGTTCTTC. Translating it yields CASSTRTSDYNEQFF. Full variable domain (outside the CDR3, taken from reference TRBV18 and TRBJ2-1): NAGVMQNPRHLVRRRGQEARLRCSPMKGHSHVYWYRQLPEEGLKFMVYLQKENIIDESGMPKERFSAEFPKEGPSILRIQQVVRGDSAAYFCASSTRTSDYNEQFFGPGTRLTVL.

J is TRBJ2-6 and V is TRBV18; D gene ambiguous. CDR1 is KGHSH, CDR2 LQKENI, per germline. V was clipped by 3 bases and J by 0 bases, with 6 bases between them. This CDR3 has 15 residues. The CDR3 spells CASSPQTSGANVLTF. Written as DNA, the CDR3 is TGTGCCAGCTCACCTCAGACCTCTGGGGCCAACGTCCTGACTTTC.

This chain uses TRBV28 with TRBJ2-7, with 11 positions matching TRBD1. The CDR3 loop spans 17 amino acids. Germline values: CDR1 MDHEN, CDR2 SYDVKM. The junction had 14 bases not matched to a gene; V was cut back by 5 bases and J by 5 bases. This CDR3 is CASSGGQGENFRHEQYF. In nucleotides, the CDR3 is TGTGCCAGCAGTGGGGGACAGGGGGAGAATTTTCGGCACGAGCAGTACTTC.

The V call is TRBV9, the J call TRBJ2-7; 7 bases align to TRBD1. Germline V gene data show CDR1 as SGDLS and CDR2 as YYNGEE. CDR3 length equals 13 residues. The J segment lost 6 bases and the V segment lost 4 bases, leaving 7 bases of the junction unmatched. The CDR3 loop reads CASSPRQGSEQYF. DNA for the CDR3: TGTGCCAGCAGCCCCCGACAGGGCTCCGAGCAGTACTTC.

The CDR3 nucleotides read TGCAGCGTTGAATCGTACGCCGGGGAAAAACTGTTTTTT. It codes for CSVESYAGEKLFF. This sequence joins TRBV29-1 and TRBJ1-4; D remains unclear. Germline V gene data show CDR1 as SQVTM and CDR2 as ANQGSEA. Trimming left V 2 bases short and J 8 bases short, with 12 bases between. CDR3 length: 13 amino acids.

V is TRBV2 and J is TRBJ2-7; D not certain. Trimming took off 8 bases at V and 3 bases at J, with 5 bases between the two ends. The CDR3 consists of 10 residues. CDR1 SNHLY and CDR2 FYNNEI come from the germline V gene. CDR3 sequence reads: CASGNYEQYF. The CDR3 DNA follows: TGTGCCAGCGGAAACTACGAGCAGTACTTC.